This T cell receptor beta chain is drawn from a study of blood T cell repertoires in COVID-19. Assay: immunoSEQ multiplex PCR; the TCRdb copy retains only in-frame clones and omits some. The sample carries 200,000 to 300,000 clones, about 86% recorded once. The CDR3 has 21 residues. Germline assignment: CDR1 ENHRY and CDR2 SYGVKD. The ends lost 6 bases at V and 4 bases at J; junction bases unmatched: 20. The chain carries TRBV10-3 and TRBJ2-2; 13 bases agree with TRBD2. The material sequenced was PBMCs or T cells enriched from blood (not recorded which). The sequence was collected from a woman between 35 and 50 years old with acute COVID-19. CDR3 loop: CAISTDAATGLAGTGTGELFF. The CDR3 nucleotides are TGTGCCATCAGCACGGACGCAGCAACGGGACTAGCGGGAACAGGCACCGGGGAGCTGTTTTTT.